The present entry profiles one TCR beta chain with its context. This sample is drawn from a study of shared clonotypes between healthy human individuals. Study-level information: CD4 naive and CD4 memory each took three plates per donor, while CD8 naive took two and CD8 memory one.

Trimming left V 0 bases short and J 9 bases short, with 9 bases between. This CDR3 spans 14 amino acids. Germline CDR1 and CDR2: MNHEY and SVGAGI. The method was immunoSEQ multiplex PCR; TCRdb's version includes in-frame clones alone and lacks a portion of them. The table shows approximately 2.3 million clones, with over 85% occurring only once. The receptor was isolated from a man aged 18 to 30 in good health. Some clones in this sample may be carry-over from other donors' samples. The source material was naive CD4+ T cells from PBMCs. Subset here: CD45RA+ positively selected. The chain couples TRBV6-5 to TRBJ1-6; weak D call: TRBD1 (5 bases). The CDR3 loop is CASSYSGGSSPLHF. Written as DNA, the CDR3 is TGTGCCAGCAGTTACTCGGGGGGTAGTTCACCCCTCCACTTT.